This TCR beta chain was found in a study of graft-versus-host responses after intestinal transplantation. The CDR3 extends over 13 amino acids. V gave up 2 bases and J gave up 0 bases, with 4 bases separating them. Germline V lookup: CDR1 SGDLS, CDR2 YYNGEE. Worth noting for this clone: Its antigen remains unidentified. The sample contains more than one DNA sequence encoding this CDR3.

Data came from immunoSEQ multiplex PCR; TCRdb stores just in-frame clones and leaves some out. The repertoire holds fewer than 55,000 clones, 90% to 95% seen once, with roughly 0.21% in the top ten. The chain joins TRBV9 to TRBJ2-3; no clear D. The specimen was unstimulated CD8+ T cells sorted from spleen or lymph node cells, collected before transplant. This clonotype originated in a human donor who was the organ donor for an intestinal transplant. CDR3 coding DNA: TGTGCCAGCAGCGTTCTGAGCACAGATACGCAGTATTTT. Protein: CASSVLSTDTQYF.